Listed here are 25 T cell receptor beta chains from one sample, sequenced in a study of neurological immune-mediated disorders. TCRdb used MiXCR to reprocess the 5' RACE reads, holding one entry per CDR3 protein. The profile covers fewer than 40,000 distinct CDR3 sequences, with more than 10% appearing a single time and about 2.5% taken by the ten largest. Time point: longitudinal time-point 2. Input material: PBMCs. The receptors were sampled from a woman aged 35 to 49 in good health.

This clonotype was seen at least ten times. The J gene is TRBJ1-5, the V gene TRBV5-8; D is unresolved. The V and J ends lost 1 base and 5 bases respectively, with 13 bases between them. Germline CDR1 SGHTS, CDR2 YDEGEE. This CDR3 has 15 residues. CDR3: CASSLFDDLYQPQHF. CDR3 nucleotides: TGTGCCAGCAGCTTGTTCGACGACCTTTATCAGCCCCAGCATTTT.

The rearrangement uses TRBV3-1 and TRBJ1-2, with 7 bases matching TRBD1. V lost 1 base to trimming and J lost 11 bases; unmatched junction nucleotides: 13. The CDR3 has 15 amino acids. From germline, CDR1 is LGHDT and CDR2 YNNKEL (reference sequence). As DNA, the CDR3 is TGTGCCAGCAGCCAAGTAGGACAGGATAACTATAGATACACCTTC. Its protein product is CASSQVGQDNYRYTF.

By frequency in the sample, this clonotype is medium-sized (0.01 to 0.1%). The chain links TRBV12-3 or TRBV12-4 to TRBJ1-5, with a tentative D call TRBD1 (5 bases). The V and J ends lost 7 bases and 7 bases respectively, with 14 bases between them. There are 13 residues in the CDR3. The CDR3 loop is CASNYGGDQPQHF. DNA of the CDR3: TGTGCCAGCAACTACGGGGGGGACCAGCCCCAGCATTTT.

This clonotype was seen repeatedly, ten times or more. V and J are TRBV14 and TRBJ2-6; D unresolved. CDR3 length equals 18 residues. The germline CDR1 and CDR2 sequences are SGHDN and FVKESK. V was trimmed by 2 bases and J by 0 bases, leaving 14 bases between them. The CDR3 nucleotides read TGTGCCAGCAGCCAACTGAACGCAGGAAGCTCTGGGGCCAACGTCCTGACTTTC. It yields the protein CASSQLNAGSSGANVLTF.

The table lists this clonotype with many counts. For the CDR3, the DNA is TGTGCCAGCAGCTTCGACACTATCTACGAGCAGTACTTC. This gives the protein CASSFDTIYEQYF. V is TRBV7-9 and J is TRBJ2-7; no clear D. Germline values: CDR1 SEHNR, CDR2 FQNEAQ (reference sequence). The length of the CDR3 is 13 residues. V was cut by 3 bases and J by 3 bases, with 9 bases left in between. The full variable domain, completed using reference TRBV7-9 and TRBJ2-7, is DTGVSQNPRHKITKRGQNVTFRCDPISEHNRLYWYRQTLGQGPEFLTYFQNEAQLEKSRLLSDRFSAERPKGSFSTLEIQRTEQGDSAMYLCASSFDTIYEQYFGPGTRLTVT.

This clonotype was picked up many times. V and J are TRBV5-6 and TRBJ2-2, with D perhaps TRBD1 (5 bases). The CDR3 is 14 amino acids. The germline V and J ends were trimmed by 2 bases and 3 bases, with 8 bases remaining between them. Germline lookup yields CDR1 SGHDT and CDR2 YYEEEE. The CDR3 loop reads CASSFQGYTGELFF. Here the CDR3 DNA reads TGTGCCAGCAGCTTCCAGGGATACACCGGGGAGCTGTTTTTT.

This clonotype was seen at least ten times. CDR3: CASSLAGRRGTDTQYF. The CDR3 DNA is TGTGCCAGCAGCTTGGCGGGCAGGAGGGGCACAGATACGCAGTATTTT. The chain uses TRBV5-8 and TRBJ2-3; a weak D match, TRBD2 (6 bases). Germline assignment: CDR1 SGHTS and CDR2 YDEGEE. Trimming removed 0 bases at V and 1 base at J, with 12 bases between. The CDR3 extends over 16 amino acids.

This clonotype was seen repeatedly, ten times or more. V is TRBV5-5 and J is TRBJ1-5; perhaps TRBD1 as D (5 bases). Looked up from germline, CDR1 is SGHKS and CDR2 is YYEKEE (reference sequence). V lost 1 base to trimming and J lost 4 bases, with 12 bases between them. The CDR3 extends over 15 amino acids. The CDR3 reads CASSLYSRDNQPQHF. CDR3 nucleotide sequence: TGTGCCAGCAGCTTGTATTCCAGGGATAATCAGCCCCAGCATTTT.

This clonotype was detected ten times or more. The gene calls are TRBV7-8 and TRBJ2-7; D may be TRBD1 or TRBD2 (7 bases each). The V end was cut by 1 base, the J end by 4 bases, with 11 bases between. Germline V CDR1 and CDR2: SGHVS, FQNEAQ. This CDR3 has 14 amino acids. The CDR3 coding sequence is TGTGCCAGCAGCTTAGGCAGGGGGGGATACGAGCAGTACTTC. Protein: CASSLGRGGYEQYF.

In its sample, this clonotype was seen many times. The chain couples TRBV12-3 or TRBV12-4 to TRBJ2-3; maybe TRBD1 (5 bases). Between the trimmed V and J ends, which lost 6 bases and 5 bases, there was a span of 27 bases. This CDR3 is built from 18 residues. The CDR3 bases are TGTGCCAGCAGCCAGAACCCGTTGGTCAGGGTAATGGAAGATACGCAGTATTTT. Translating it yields CASSQNPLVRVMEDTQYF.

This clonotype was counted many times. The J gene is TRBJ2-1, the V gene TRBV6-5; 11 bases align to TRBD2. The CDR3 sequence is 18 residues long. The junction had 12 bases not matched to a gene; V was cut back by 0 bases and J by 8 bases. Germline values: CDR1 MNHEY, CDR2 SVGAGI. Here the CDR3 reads CASSYSTLAGGSTDEQFF. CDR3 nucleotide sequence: TGTGCCAGCAGTTACTCGACCCTAGCGGGAGGATCGACAGATGAGCAGTTCTTC.

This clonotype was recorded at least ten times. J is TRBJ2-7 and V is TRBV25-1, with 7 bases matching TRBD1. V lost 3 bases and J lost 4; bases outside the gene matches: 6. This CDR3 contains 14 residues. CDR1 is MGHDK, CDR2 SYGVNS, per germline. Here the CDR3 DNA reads TGTGCCAGCAGTGAGGTCGGGACAGCTTACGAGCAGTACTTC. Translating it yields CASSEVGTAYEQYF.

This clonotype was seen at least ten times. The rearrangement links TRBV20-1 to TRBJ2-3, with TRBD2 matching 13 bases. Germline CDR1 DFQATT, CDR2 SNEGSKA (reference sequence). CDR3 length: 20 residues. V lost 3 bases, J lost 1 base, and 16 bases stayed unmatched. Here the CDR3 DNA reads TGCAGTGCTAGGGCAACACTAGCGGGAGGGCCGGGGGACCGCACAGATACGCAGTATTTT. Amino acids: CSARATLAGGPGDRTDTQYF.

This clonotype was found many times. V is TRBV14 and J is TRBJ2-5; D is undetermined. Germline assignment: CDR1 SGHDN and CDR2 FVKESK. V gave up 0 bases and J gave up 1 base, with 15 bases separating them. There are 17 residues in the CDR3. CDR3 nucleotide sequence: TGTGCCAGCAGCCAAGATCGGTTTGCGGATCTCCAAGAGACCCAGTACTTC. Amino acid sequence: CASSQDRFADLQETQYF.

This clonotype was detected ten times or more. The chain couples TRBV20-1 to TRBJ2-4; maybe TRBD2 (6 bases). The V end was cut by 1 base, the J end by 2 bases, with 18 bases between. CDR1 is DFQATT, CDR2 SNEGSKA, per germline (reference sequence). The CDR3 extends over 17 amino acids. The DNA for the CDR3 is TGCAGTGCTAGAGTTTCAGGGCCCGGAGGGTCCAAAAACATTCAGTACTTC. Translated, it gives CSARVSGPGGSKNIQYF.

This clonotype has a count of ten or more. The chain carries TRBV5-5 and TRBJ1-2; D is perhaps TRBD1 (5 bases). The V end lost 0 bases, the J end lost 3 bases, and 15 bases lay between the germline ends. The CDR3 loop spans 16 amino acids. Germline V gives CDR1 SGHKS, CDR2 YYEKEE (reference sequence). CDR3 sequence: CASSLEFRADHYGYTF. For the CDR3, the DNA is TGTGCCAGCAGCTTGGAGTTCAGGGCAGACCACTATGGCTACACCTTC.

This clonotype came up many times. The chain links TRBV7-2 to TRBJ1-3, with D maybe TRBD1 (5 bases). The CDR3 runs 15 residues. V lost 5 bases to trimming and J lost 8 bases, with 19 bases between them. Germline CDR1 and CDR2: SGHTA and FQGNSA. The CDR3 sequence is CASSPRDGSRDTIYF. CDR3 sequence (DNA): TGTGCCAGCAGCCCCCGGGACGGCTCGCGGGACACCATATATTTT.

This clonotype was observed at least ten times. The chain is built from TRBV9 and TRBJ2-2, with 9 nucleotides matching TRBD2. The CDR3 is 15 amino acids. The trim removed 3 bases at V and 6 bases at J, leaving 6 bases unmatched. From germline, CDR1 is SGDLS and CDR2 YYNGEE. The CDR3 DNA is TGTGCCAGCAGCGCCGGGACTAGCCATTCCGGGGAGCTGTTTTTT. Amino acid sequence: CASSAGTSHSGELFF. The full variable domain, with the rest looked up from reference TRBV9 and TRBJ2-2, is DSGVTQTPKHLITATGQRVTLRCSPRSGDLSVYWYQQSLDQGLQFLIQYYNGEERAKGNILERFSAQQFPDLHSELNLSSLELGDSALYFCASSAGTSHSGELFFGEGSRLTVL.

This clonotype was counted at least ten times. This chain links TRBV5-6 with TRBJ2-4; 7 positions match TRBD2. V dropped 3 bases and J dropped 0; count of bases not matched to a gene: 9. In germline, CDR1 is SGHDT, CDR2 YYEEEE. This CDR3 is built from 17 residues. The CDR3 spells CASSSDSGGLAKNIQYF. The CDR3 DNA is TGTGCCAGCAGCTCAGATTCGGGAGGACTAGCCAAAAACATTCAGTACTTC. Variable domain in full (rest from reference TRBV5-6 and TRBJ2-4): DAGVTQSPTHLIKTRGQQVTLRCSPKSGHDTVSWYQQALGQGPQFIFQYYEEEERQRGNFPDRFSGHQFPNYSSELNVNALLLGDSALYLCASSSDSGGLAKNIQYFGAGTRLSVL.

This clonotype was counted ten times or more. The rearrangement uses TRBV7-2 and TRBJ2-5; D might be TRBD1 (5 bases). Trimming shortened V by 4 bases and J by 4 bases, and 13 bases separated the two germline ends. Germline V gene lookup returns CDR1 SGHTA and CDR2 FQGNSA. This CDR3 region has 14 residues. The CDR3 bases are TGTGCCAGCAGCTACGTTGGACAACGAGAGACCCAGTACTTC. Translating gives CASSYVGQRETQYF.

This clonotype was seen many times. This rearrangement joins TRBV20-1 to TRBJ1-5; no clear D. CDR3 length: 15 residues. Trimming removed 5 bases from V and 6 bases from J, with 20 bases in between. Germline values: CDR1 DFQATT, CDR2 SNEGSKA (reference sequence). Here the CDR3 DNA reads TGCAGTGCTGGCGAAAAAGGAGAGGATACTCAGCCCCAGCATTTT. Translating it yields CSAGEKGEDTQPQHF.

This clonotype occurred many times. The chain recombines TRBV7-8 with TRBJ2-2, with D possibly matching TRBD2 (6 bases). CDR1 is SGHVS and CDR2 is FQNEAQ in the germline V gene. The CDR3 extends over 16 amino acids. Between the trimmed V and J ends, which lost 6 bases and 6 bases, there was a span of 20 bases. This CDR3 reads CASRDDVSGVAGELFF. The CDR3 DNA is TGTGCCAGCAGGGACGACGTCTCGGGAGTGGCCGGGGAGCTGTTTTTT.

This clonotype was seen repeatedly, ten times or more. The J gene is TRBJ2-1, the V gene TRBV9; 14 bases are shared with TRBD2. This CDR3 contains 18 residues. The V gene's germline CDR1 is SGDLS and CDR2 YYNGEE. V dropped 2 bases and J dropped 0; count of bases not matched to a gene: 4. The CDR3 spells CASSVGTSGGRSYNEQFF. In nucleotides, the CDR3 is TGTGCCAGCAGCGTCGGGACTAGCGGGGGCCGCTCCTACAATGAGCAGTTCTTC.

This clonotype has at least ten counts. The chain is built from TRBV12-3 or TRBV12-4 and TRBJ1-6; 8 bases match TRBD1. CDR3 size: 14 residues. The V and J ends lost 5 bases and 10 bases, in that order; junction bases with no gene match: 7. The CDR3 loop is CASSPGQGGSPLHF. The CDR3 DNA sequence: TGTGCCAGCAGTCCCGGACAGGGTGGATCACCCCTCCACTTT.

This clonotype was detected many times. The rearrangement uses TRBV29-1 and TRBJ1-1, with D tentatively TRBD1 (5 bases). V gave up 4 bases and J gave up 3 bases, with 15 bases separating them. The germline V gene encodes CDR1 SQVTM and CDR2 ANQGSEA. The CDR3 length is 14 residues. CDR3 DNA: TGCAGCGTTGTGAGTCGAGGGACGGACACTGAAGCTTTCTTT. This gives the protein CSVVSRGTDTEAFF.